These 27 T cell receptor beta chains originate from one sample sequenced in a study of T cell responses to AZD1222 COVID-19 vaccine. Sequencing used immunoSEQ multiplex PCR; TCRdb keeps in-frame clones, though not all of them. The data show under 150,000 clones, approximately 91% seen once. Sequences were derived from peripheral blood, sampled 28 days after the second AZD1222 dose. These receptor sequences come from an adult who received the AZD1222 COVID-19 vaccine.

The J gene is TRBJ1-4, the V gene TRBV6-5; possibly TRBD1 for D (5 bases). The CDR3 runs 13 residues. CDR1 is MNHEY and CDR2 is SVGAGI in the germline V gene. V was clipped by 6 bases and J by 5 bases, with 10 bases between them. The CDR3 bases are TGTGCCAGCAGCGCAGGGCGGAATGAAAAACTGTTTTTT. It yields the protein CASSAGRNEKLFF.

The CDR3 sequence is CASSQASGTLTDTQYF. The CDR3 DNA reads TGTGCCAGCAGCCAAGCTAGCGGGACGTTGACAGATACGCAGTATTTT. The chain links TRBV14 to TRBJ2-3, with 9 bases aligning to TRBD2. V trimming: 1 base; J trimming: 3 bases; junction bases outside the gene matches: 5. The CDR3 covers 16 residues. Looked up from germline, CDR1 is SGHDN and CDR2 is FVKESK. The full variable domain, with the rest looked up from reference TRBV14 and TRBJ2-3, is EAGVTQFPSHSVIEKGQTVTLRCDPISGHDNLYWYRRVMGKEIKFLLHFVKESKQDESGMPNNRFLAERTGGTYSTLKVQPAELEDSGVYFCASSQASGTLTDTQYFGPGTRLTVL.

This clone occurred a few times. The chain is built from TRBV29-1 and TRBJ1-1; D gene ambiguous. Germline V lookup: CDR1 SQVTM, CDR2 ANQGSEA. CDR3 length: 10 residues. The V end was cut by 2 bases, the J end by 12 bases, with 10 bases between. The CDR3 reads CSVEIGGTFF. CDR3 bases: TGCAGCGTTGAAATCGGAGGAACTTTCTTT.

The CDR3 is CAKHYRAAGQPQHF. The DNA for the CDR3 is TGCGCCAAACACTACAGGGCCGCGGGTCAGCCCCAGCATTTT. This chain links TRBV5-1 with TRBJ1-5; possible D gene TRBD1, 6 bases. Germline CDR1 reads SGHRS; CDR2 reads YFSETQ. Trimming left V 9 bases short and J 6 bases short, with 19 bases between. The length of the CDR3 is 14 residues.

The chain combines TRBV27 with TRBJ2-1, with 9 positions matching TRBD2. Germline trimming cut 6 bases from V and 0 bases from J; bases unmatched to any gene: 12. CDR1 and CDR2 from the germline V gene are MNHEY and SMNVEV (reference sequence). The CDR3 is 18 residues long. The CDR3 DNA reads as TGTGCCAGCAGGTTAGCGGGAGTAGGCCGTGGCTCCTACAATGAGCAGTTCTTC. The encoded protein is CASRLAGVGRGSYNEQFF.

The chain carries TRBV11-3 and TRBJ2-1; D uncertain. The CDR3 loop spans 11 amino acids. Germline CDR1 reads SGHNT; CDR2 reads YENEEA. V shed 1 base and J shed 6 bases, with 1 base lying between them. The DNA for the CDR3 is TGTGCCAGCAGCTTAGGCAATGAGCAGTTCTTC. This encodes CASSLGNEQFF.

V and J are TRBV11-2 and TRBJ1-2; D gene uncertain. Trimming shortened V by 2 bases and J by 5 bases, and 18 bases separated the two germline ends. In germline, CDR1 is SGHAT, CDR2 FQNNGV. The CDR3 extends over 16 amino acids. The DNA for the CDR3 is TGTGCCAGCAGCTTAAAACGTGGGTCGACCGGGTATGGCTACACCTTC. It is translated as CASSLKRGSTGYGYTF.

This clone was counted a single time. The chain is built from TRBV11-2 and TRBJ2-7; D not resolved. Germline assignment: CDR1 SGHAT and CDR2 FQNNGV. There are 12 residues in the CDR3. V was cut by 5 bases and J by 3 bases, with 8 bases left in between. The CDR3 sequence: CASSPAVYEQYF. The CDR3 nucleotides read TGTGCCAGCAGCCCCGCCGTCTACGAGCAGTACTTC.

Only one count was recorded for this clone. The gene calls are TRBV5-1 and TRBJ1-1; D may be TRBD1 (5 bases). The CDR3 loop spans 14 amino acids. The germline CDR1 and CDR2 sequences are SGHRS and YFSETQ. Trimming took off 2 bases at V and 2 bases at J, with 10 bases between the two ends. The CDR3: CASSFGQGNTEAFF. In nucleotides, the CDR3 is TGCGCCAGCAGCTTTGGTCAGGGAAACACTGAAGCTTTCTTT.

CDR3 sequence: CASSLRGAGTEAFF. CDR3 in DNA: TGTGCCAGCAGCCTGCGGGGCGCAGGGACTGAAGCTTTCTTT. This chain links TRBV14 with TRBJ1-1; TRBD1 might be the D (5 bases). Germline CDR1 is SGHDN and CDR2 is FVKESK. The CDR3 is 14 residues long. Trimming took off 4 bases at V and 5 bases at J, with 14 bases between the two ends.

The CDR3 region is CASRADNSPLHF. The DNA of the CDR3 is TGTGCCAGCAGGGCCGATAATTCACCCCTCCACTTT. The rearrangement links TRBV2 to TRBJ1-6; unclear D gene. The CDR3 spans 12 residues. Trimming shortened V by 6 bases and J by 5 bases, and 5 bases separated the two germline ends. From germline, CDR1 is SNHLY and CDR2 FYNNEI.

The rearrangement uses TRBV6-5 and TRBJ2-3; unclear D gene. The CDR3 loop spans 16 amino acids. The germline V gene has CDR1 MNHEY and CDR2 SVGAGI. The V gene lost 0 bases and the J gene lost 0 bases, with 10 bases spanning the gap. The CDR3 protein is CASSYSIFASTDTQYF. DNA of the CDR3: TGTGCCAGCAGTTACTCGATATTCGCTAGCACAGATACGCAGTATTTT.

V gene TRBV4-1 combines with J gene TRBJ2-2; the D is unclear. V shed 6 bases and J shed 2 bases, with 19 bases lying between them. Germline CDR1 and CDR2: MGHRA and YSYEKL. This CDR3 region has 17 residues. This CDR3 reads CASRQSRMKVNTGELFF. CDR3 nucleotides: TGCGCCAGCAGACAAAGCCGTATGAAGGTCAACACCGGGGAGCTGTTTTTT.

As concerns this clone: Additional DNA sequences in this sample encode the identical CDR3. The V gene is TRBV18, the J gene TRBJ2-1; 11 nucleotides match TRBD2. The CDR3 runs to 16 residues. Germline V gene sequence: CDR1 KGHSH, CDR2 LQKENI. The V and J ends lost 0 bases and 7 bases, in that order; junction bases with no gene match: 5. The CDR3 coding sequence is TGTGCCAGCTCACCACCGGGGCTAGCGGGAGGTAATGAGCAGTTCTTC. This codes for CASSPPGLAGGNEQFF.

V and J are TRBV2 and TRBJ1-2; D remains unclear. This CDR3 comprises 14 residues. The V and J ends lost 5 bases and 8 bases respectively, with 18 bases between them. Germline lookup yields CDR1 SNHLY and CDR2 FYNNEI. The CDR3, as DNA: TGTGCCAGCAGTACCGACTCTGGATATCAGGGCTACACCTTC. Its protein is CASSTDSGYQGYTF.

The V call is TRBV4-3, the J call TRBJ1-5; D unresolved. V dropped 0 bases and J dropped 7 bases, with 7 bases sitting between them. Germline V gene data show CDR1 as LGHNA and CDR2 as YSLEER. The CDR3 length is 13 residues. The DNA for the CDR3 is TGCGCCAGCAGCCAAGATGAGTGGCAGCCCCAGCATTTT. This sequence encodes CASSQDEWQPQHF.

The CDR3 loop is CASSPTGKGSGNTIYF. In DNA form, the CDR3 reads TGTGCCAGCTCACCCACAGGGAAAGGCTCTGGAAACACCATATATTTT. J is TRBJ1-3 and V is TRBV18; a weak D match, TRBD1 (6 bases). CDR3 length: 16 amino acids. Germline V gene sequence: CDR1 KGHSH, CDR2 LQKENI. V lost 3 bases and J 0 bases, leaving 12 bases between the germline ends.

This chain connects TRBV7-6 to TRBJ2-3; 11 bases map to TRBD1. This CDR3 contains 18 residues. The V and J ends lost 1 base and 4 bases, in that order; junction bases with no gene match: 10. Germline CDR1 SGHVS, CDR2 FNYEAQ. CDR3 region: CASSLDHPGTGGADTQYF. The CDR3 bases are TGTGCCAGCAGCTTAGACCATCCCGGGACAGGGGGAGCAGATACGCAGTATTTT.

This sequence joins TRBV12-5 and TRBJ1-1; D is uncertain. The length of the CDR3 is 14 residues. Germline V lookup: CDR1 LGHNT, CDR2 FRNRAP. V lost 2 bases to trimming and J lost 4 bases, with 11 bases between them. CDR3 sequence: CASGLMPGSTEAFF. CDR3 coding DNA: TGTGCTAGTGGTTTGATGCCGGGCAGCACTGAAGCTTTCTTT.

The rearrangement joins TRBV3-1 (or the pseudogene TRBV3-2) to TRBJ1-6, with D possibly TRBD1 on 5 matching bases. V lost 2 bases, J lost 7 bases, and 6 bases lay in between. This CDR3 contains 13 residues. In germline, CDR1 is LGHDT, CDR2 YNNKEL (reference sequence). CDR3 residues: CASSQRGNSPLHF. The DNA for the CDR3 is TGTGCCAGCAGCCAACGGGGGAATTCACCCCTCCACTTT.

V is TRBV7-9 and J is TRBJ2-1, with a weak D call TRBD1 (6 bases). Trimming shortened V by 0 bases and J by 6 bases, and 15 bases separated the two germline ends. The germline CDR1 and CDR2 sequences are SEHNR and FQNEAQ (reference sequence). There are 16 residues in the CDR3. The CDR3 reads CASSLAPGVRSNEQFF. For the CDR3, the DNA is TGTGCCAGCAGCTTAGCCCCAGGGGTCAGGAGCAATGAGCAGTTCTTC.

CDR3 loop: CASSLGTRVRVEAFF. Here the CDR3 DNA reads TGTGCCAGCAGCTTAGGAACTAGGGTGCGGGTTGAAGCTTTCTTT. The genes are TRBV7-9 and TRBJ1-1; D unclear. The germline CDR1 and CDR2 sequences are SEHNR and FQNEAQ (reference sequence). With 1 base removed from V and 7 bases from J, the gap between germline ends came to 16 bases. The CDR3 runs 15 residues. Full variable domain (rest looked up from reference TRBV7-9 and TRBJ1-1): DTGVSQNPRHKITKRGQNVTFRCDPISEHNRLYWYRQTLGQGPEFLTYFQNEAQLEKSRLLSDRFSAERPKGSFSTLEIQRTEQGDSAMYLCASSLGTRVRVEAFFGQGTRLTVV.

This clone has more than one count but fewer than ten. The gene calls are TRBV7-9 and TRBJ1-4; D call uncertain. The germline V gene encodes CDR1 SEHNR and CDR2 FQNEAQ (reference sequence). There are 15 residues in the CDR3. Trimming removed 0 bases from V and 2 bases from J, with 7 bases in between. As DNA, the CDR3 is TGTGCCAGCAGCTTAGCGCTACAGACTAATGAAAAACTGTTTTTT. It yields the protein CASSLALQTNEKLFF.

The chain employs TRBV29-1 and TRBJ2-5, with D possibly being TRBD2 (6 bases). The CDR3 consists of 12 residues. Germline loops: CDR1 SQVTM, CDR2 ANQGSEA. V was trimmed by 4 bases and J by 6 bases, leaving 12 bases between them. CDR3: CSVAREEQTQYF. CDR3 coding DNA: TGCAGCGTTGCCAGGGAGGAGCAGACCCAGTACTTC.

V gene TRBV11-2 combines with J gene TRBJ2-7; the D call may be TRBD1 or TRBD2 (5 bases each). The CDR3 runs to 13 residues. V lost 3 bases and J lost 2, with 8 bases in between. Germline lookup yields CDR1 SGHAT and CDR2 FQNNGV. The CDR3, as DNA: TGTGCCAGCAGCTTCCGGGACGCCTACGAGCAGTACTTC. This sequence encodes CASSFRDAYEQYF.

CDR3 coding DNA: TGTGCCAGCTCACAAGGACAGGGAAATGAAAAACTGTTTTTT. Translation: CASSQGQGNEKLFF. The genes are TRBV18 and TRBJ1-4; 8 nucleotides line up with TRBD1. V trimming: 4 bases; J trimming: 5 bases; junction bases outside the gene matches: 3. Germline V lookup: CDR1 KGHSH, CDR2 LQKENI. The CDR3 sequence is 14 residues long.

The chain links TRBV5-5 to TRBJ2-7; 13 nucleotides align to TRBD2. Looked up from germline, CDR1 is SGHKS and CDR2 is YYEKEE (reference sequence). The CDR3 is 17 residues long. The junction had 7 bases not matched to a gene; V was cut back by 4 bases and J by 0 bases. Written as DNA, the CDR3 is TGTGCCAGCAGCACGGGACTAGCGGGACCCCGCTCCTACGAGCAGTACTTC. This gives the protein CASSTGLAGPRSYEQYF.